The clone carrying this T cell receptor (beta chain) was recorded only once. The CDR3 loop spans 15 amino acids. V was clipped by 7 bases and J by 7 bases, with 17 bases between them. Germline V gene data show CDR1 as MNHEY and CDR2 as SVGAGI. Per the study methods: Reference gene primer amplification yielded estimated nucleated cell counts. Sequenced by immunoSEQ multiplex PCR; TCRdb stores in-frame clones only, minus some. The DNA was the basis for D and trimming; V, J and clone size are from that table. This sample carries 150,000 to 200,000 clones, about nine tenths of them seen once, and the ten largest clones take approximately 9.9%. Followed over time, Seattle patients had been enrolled while infection was active. These data originate in a study of blood T cell repertoires in COVID-19. Study details: The United States, Italy and Spain provided the acute and convalescent COVID-19 samples. From T cells, B-cell-depleted T cells, or PBMCs came the material, which was cDNA or gDNA.

The TCR originated in a woman aged 55-69 years with COVID-19, enrolled during active disease. The chain joins TRBV6-5 to TRBJ1-6; D perhaps matches TRBD1 (5 bases). Specimen: peripheral blood. CDR3 residues: CASTGITGGNSPLHF. For the CDR3, the DNA is TGTGCCAGCACCGGTATCACGGGGGGGAATTCACCCCTCCACTTT.